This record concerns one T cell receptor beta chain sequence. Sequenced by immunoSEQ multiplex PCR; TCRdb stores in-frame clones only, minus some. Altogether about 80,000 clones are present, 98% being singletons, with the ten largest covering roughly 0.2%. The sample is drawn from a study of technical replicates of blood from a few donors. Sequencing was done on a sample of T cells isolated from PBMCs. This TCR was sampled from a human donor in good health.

The CDR3 nucleotides read TGCGCCAGCAGTTCCGGACAGGGGACAGATACGCAGTATTTT. The encoded protein is CASSSGQGTDTQYF. The chain links TRBV23-1 to TRBJ2-3; 9 nucleotides align to TRBD1. TRBV23-1 is an open reading frame, and its role is uncertain. V lost 5 bases to trimming and J lost 3 bases; unmatched junction nucleotides: 3. The CDR3 runs 14 residues.